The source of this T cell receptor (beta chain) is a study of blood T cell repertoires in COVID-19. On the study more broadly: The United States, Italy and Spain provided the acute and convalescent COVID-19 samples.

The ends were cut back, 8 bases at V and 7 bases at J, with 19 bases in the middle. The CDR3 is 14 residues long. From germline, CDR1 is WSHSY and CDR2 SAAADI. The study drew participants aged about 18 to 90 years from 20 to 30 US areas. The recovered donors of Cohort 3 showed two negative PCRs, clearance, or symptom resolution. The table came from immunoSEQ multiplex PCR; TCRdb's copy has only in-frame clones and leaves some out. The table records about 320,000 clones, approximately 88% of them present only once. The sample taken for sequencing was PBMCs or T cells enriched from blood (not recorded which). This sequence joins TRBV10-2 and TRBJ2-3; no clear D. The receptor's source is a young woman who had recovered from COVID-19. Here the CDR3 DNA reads TGCGCCAGCGCAGACCTGATCGCGGTTCATACGCAGTATTTT. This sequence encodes CASADLIAVHTQYF.